This TCR beta chain was sequenced in a study of neoadjuvant anti-PD-1 for oral cavity cancer. Study in general: Non-progressing patients received a fourth nivolumab dose near day 43, then surgery on days 50-56. Findings and caveats of the study: Higher pretreatment Treg/Th17 ratios tracked higher pretreatment blood clonality.

Most PBMC samples had roughly 0.45 ug input DNA in six replicates. Method: immunoSEQ multiplex PCR; TCRdb's copy keeps in-frame clones and lacks some. The sample has about 42,000 clones; approximately 80% are singletons. Sample time point: after neoadjuvant nivolumab, at surgical resection. Stage II-IVA oral cavity squamous cell carcinoma was new and untreated by systemic or radiation therapy. Germline CDR1 SGHRS, CDR2 YFSETQ. Trimming took 5 bases from V and 2 from J, leaving 8 bases between them. The CDR3 is 13 amino acids. Notes on this clone: Its antigen is undetermined.

The chain employs TRBV5-1 and TRBJ1-3, with D unresolved. Sequenced here: PBMCs, sampled after nivolumab (anti-PD-1) treatment. This sequence originates from a person aged 35-79 years with oral cavity squamous cell carcinoma. This chain's CDR3 is CASRSTTGNTIYF. As DNA, the CDR3 is TGCGCCAGCAGAAGTACAACTGGAAACACCATATATTTT.